This T cell receptor (beta chain) was retrieved from a study of T cell clusters in autoimmune cytopenias. TRB was amplified by touch-down multiplex PCR, primer pools A and B combined. Using the multiplex PCR reads, TCRdb records one entry per CDR3 protein without DNA. This sample contains about 14,000 distinct CDR3 sequences. TRB was amplified from about 270 ng of peripheral blood genomic DNA per sample. This clonotype registers medium-sized by frequency. These data also formed part of another study, on T cell repertoires in aging, cancer and after chemotherapy.

The sample consisted of peripheral blood. The sequence came from a human donor in good health.

Here the CDR3 reads CSVEISQYEQYF. The rearrangement joins TRBV29-1 to TRBJ2-7. The CDR3 has 12 residues. The germline CDR1 and CDR2 sequences are SQVTM and ANQGSEA.